The next 8 T cell receptor beta chains were all read from a single sample in a study of blood T cell repertoires in COVID-19. Assay used: immunoSEQ multiplex PCR; TCRdb lists only in-frame clones, some missing. The repertoire consists of under 250,000 clones, with 88% occurring once and the leading ten covering under 4.5%. Sequencing was carried out using PBMCs or T cells enriched from blood (not recorded which). The source of these receptors is a woman in her twenties or thirties who had been exposed to COVID-19.

The genes are TRBV12-5 and TRBJ1-5; a possible D gene is TRBD1 (6 bases). The germline CDR1 and CDR2 sequences are LGHNT and FRNRAP. The CDR3 spans 13 residues. The DNA of the CDR3 is TGTGCCTCCTCTTGGGCAGGGGATCAGCCCCAGCATTTT. It is translated as CASSWAGDQPQHF.

This clone has just a few counts. The chain employs TRBV11-2 and TRBJ1-2; 7 nucleotides match TRBD1. V was pared by 1 base and J by 3 bases, with 5 bases of the junction left unmatched. Germline assignment: CDR1 SGHAT and CDR2 FQNNGV. The CDR3 has 15 residues. The CDR3 DNA reads as TGTGCCAGCAGCTTAGGCGCAGGGGGGTACTATGGCTACACCTTC. Residues: CASSLGAGGYYGYTF.

V and J are TRBV5-1 and TRBJ2-1; 12 bases map to TRBD2. The CDR3 is made up of 16 amino acids. Germline V gene sequence: CDR1 SGHRS, CDR2 YFSETQ. V lost 4 bases, J lost 6 bases, and 8 bases stayed unmatched. CDR3 sequence: CASSPPTSGRSNEQFF. As DNA, the CDR3 is TGCGCCAGCAGCCCCCCGACTAGCGGGAGAAGCAATGAGCAGTTCTTC.

The chain carries TRBV5-6 and TRBJ2-1, with 8 bases identical to TRBD2. Germline trimming cut 1 base from V and 6 bases from J; bases unmatched to any gene: 3. The length of the CDR3 is 14 residues. Germline assignment: CDR1 SGHDT and CDR2 YYEEEE. CDR3 sequence reads: CASSLREGRNEQFF. CDR3 DNA sequence: TGTGCCAGCAGCTTGCGGGAGGGCCGCAATGAGCAGTTCTTC.

The chain has TRBV3-1 (or the pseudogene TRBV3-2) and TRBJ1-5; D not resolved. V lost 5 bases, J lost 5 bases, and 10 bases lay in between. CDR1 and CDR2 (germline): LGHDT, YNNKEL (reference sequence). The CDR3 has 13 amino acids. Here the CDR3 reads CASSSQIHQPQHF. The CDR3 coding sequence is TGTGCCAGCAGCTCCCAAATCCATCAGCCCCAGCATTTT.

The chain joins TRBV5-1 to TRBJ2-3; unclear D gene. V lost 6 bases and J lost 2, with 16 bases in between. Per the germline V gene, CDR1 is SGHRS and CDR2 is YFSETQ. The CDR3 has 15 amino acids. In DNA form, the CDR3 reads TGCGCCAGCACGGGTGCTGGTGCACTCACAGATACGCAGTATTTT. As protein: CASTGAGALTDTQYF.

The gene calls are TRBV11-2 and TRBJ1-2, with D perhaps TRBD1 (6 bases). Germline CDR1 and CDR2: SGHAT and FQNNGV. The CDR3 totals 15 residues. V lost 4 bases, J lost 3 bases, and 15 bases lay in between. The DNA for the CDR3 is TGTGCCAGCAGCTCGACACAGGGTTTTTACTATGGCTACACCTTC. Its protein is CASSSTQGFYYGYTF. Drawing the rest from reference TRBV11-2 and TRBJ1-2, the complete variable domain is EAGVAQSPRYKIIEKRQSVAFWCNPISGHATLYWYQQILGQGPKLLIQFQNNGVVDDSQLPKDRFSAERLKGVDSTLKIQPAKLEDSAVYLCASSSTQGFYYGYTFGSGTRLTVV.

V usage is TRBV5-4 and J usage is TRBJ1-1; no clear D gene. V shed 8 bases and J shed 1 base, with 18 bases lying between them. There are 15 residues in the CDR3. The V gene's germline CDR1 is SGHNT and CDR2 YYREEE (reference sequence). This chain's CDR3 is CASTRPGGENTEAFF. CDR3 DNA sequence: TGTGCCAGTACACGTCCGGGTGGCGAGAACACTGAAGCTTTCTTT.